This T cell receptor beta chain was sequenced in a study of Ad26.COV2.S vaccination and SARS-CoV-2 variants. Study context: Administration of Ad26.COV2.S was intramuscular, either once or twice 56 days apart. The study's findings and limits: Recipients given vaccine exceeded placebo recipients in spike-specific TCR breadth.

This clone was detected only once. Antigen specificity is unknown. Germline assignment: CDR1 SGHVS and CDR2 FQNEAQ. Trimming removed 1 base at V and 3 bases at J, with 7 bases between. The CDR3 is 14 amino acids. Treatment meaning: approximately 18 received Ad26.COV2.S at low or high dose, single or two shots; roughly five received placebo; per-sample allocation not given. At day 63 after the first vaccine or placebo injection, samples were drawn. Clones were sequenced by immunoSEQ multiplex PCR, and TCRdb holds only the in-frame ones, with some missing. The sample shows roughly 320,000 clones, around 90% of them seen only once.

The rearrangement uses TRBV7-8 and TRBJ1-5; D is possibly TRBD1 (6 bases). This TCR derives from a person aged 18 to 65 who received the Ad26.COV2.S COVID-19 vaccine or a placebo. Sequences were derived from peripheral blood, sampled in a trial of Ad26.COV2.S vaccine versus placebo. CDR3 region: CASSLDRVNQPQHF. The CDR3 DNA sequence: TGTGCCAGCAGCTTAGACAGGGTCAATCAGCCCCAGCATTTT. The variable domain in full, with the rest retrieved from reference TRBV7-8 and TRBJ1-5, is GAGVSQSPRYKVAKRGQDVALRCDPISGHVSLFWYQQALGQGPEFLTYFQNEAQLDKSGLPSDRFFAERPEGSVSTLKIQRTQQEDSAVYLCASSLDRVNQPQHFGDGTRLSIL.